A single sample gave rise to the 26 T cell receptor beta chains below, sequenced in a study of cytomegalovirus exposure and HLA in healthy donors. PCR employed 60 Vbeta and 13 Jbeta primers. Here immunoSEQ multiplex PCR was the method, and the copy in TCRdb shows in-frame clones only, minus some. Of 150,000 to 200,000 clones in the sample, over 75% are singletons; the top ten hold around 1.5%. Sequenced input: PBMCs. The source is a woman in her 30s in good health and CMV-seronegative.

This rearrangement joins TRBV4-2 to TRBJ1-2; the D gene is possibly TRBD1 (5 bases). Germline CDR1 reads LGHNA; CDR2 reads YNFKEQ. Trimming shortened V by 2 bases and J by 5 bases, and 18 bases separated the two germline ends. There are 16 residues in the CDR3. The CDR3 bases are TGTGCCAGCAGCCAATATCCCCTCCCAGGGTTATATGGCTACACCTTC. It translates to CASSQYPLPGLYGYTF.

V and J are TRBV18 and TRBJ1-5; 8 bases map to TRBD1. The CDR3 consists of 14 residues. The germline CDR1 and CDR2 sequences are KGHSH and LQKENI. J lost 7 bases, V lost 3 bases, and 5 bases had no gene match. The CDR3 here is CASSPENRGQPQHF. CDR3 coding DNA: TGTGCCAGCTCACCCGAAAACAGGGGGCAGCCCCAGCATTTT.

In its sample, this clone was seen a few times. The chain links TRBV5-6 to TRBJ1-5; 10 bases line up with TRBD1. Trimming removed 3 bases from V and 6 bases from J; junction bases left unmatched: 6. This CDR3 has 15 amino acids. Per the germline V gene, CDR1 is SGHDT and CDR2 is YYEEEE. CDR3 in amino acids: CASSSDRGRRQPQHF. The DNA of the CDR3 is TGTGCCAGCAGCTCCGACAGGGGGCGGCGTCAGCCCCAGCATTTT.

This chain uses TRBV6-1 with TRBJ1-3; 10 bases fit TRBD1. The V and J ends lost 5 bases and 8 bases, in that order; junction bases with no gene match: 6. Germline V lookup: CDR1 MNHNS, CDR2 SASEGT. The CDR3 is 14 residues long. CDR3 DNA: TGTGCCAGCAGTTTCCGGGACAGGGGACACACCATATATTTT. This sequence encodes CASSFRDRGHTIYF.

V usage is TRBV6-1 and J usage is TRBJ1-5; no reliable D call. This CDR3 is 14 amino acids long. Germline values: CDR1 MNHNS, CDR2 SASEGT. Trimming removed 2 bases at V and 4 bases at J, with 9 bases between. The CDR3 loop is CASSELSENQPQHF. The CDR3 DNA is TGTGCCAGCAGTGAATTATCCGAGAATCAGCCCCAGCATTTT.

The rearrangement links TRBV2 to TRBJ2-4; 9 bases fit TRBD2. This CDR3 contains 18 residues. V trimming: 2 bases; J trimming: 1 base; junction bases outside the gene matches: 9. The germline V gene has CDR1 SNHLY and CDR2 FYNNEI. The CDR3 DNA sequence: TGTGCCAGCAGTGAAACTGGACTAGCGCCTCGGGCCAAAAACATTCAGTACTTC. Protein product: CASSETGLAPRAKNIQYF.

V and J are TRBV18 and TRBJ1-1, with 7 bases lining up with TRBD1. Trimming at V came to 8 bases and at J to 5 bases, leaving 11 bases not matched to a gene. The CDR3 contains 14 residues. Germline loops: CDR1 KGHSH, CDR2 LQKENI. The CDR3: CASLPRDSRTEAFF. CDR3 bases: TGTGCCAGCCTTCCCAGGGACAGTAGGACTGAAGCTTTCTTT.

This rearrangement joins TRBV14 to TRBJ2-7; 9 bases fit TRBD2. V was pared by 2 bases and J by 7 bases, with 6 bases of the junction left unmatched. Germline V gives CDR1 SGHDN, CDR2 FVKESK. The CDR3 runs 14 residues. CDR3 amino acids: CASSQLAGATEQYF. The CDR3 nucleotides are TGTGCCAGCAGCCAATTAGCGGGGGCCACTGAGCAGTACTTC.

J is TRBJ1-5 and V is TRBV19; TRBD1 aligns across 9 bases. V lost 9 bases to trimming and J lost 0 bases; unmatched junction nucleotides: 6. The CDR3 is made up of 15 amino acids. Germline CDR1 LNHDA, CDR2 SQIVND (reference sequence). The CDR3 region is CASVQGAGSNQPQHF. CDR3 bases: TGTGCCAGCGTACAGGGGGCCGGTAGCAATCAGCCCCAGCATTTT.

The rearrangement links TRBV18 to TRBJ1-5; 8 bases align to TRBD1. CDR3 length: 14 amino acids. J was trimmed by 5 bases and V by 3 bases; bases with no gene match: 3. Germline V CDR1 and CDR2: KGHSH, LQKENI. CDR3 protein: CASSPTGADQPQHF. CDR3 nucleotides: TGTGCCAGCTCACCGACAGGGGCCGATCAGCCCCAGCATTTT.

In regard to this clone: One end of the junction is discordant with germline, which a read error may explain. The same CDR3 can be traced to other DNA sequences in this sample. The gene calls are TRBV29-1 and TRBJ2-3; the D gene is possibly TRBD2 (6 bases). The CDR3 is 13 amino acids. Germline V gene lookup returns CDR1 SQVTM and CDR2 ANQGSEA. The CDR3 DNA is TGCAGCACCCCCGGGGGTCTCACAGATACACAGTATTTT. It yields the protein CSTPGGLTDTQYF.

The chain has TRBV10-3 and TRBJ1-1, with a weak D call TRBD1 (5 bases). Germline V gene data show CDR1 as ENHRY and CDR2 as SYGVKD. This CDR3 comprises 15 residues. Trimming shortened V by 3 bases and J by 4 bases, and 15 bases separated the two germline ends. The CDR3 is CAISDPGMGGTEAFF. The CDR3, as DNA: TGTGCCATCAGTGACCCAGGGATGGGAGGCACTGAAGCTTTCTTT.

CDR3: CASSSWTGGGEKLFF. The CDR3 nucleotides are TGTGCCAGTAGTAGCTGGACAGGGGGAGGAGAAAAACTGTTTTTT. V usage is TRBV19 and J usage is TRBJ1-4, with 10 bases identical to TRBD1. V dropped 4 bases and J dropped 8; count of bases not matched to a gene: 7. Germline lookup yields CDR1 LNHDA and CDR2 SQIVND (reference sequence). There are 15 residues in the CDR3. Combining the CDR3 with reference TRBV19 and TRBJ1-4 gives the whole variable domain DGGITQSPKYLFRKEGQNVTLSCEQNLNHDAMYWYRQDPGQGLRLIYYSQIVNDFQKGDIAEGYSVSREKKESFPLTVTSAQKNPTAFYLCASSSWTGGGEKLFFGSGTQLSVL.

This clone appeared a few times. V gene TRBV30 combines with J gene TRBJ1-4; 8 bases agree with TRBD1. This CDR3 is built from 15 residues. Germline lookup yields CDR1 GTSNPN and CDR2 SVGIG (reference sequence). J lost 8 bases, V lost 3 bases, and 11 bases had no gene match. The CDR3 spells CAWSFDRGSGEKLFF. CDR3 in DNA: TGTGCCTGGAGCTTCGACAGGGGATCGGGGGAAAAACTGTTTTTT.

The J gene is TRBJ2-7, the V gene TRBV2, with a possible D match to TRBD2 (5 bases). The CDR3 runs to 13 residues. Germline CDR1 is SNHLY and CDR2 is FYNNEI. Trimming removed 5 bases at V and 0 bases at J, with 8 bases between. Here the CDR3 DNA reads TGTGCCAGCAGTCGGACTGACTCCTACGAGCAGTACTTC. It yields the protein CASSRTDSYEQYF.

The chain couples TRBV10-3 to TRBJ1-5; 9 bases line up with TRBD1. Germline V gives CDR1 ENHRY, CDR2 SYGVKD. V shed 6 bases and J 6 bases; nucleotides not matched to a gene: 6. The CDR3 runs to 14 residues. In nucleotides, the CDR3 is TGTGCCATCAGCCGGGACAGGGAAGGTCAGCCCCAGCATTTT. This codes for CAISRDREGQPQHF.

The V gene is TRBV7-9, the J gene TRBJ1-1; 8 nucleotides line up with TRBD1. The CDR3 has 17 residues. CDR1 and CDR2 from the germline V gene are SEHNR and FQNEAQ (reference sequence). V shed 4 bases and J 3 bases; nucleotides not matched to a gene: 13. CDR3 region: CASSSATGGREDTEAFF. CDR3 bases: TGTGCCAGCAGCTCCGCTACAGGGGGTAGGGAGGACACTGAAGCTTTCTTT.

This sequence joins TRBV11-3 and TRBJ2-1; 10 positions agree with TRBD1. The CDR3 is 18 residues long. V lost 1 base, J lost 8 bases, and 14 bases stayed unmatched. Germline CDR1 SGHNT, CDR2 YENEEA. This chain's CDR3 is CASSLGYLMGQGFDEQFF. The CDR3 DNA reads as TGTGCCAGCAGCTTAGGGTACCTTATGGGACAGGGGTTCGATGAGCAGTTCTTC.

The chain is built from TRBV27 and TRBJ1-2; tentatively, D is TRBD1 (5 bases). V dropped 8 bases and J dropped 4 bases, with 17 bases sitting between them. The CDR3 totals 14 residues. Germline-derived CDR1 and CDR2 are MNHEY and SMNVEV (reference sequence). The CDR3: CASCRAGGGYGYTF. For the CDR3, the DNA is TGTGCCAGCTGCCGGGCGGGGGGAGGCTATGGCTACACCTTC.

CDR3 sequence: CASSSLAGGTYEQYF. The CDR3 coding sequence is TGTGCCAGCAGCTCCCTAGCGGGGGGCACCTACGAGCAGTACTTC. The rearrangement links TRBV7-9 to TRBJ2-7; 11 bases match TRBD2. Germline V CDR1 and CDR2: SEHNR, FQNEAQ (reference sequence). V trimming: 4 bases; J trimming: 2 bases; junction bases outside the gene matches: 4. This CDR3 has 15 residues.

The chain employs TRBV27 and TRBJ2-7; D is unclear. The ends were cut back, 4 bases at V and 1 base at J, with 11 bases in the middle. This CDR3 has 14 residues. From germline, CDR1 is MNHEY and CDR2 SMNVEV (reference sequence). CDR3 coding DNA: TGTGCCAGCAGTTCGTTGGGCACATCCTACGAGCAGTACTTC. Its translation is CASSSLGTSYEQYF.

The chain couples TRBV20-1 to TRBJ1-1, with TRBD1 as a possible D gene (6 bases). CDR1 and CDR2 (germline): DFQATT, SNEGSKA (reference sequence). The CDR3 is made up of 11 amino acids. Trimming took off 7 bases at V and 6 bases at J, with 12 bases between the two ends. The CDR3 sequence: CSVGGAPEAFF. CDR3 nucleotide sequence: TGCAGTGTCGGGGGGGCTCCTGAAGCTTTCTTT.

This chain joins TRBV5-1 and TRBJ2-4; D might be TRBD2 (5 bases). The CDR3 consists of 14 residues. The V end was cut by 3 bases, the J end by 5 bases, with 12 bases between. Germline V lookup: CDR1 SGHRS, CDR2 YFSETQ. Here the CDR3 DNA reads TGCGCCAGCAGCTCCGACGGAGGCCAAAACATTCAGTACTTC. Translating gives CASSSDGGQNIQYF.

This chain's CDR3 is CASSQETRTFYNSPLHF. The CDR3 DNA is TGCGCCAGCAGCCAAGAAACCAGGACATTCTATAATTCACCCCTCCACTTT. This chain joins TRBV4-1 and TRBJ1-6; weak D call: TRBD1 (5 bases). The ends were cut back, 0 bases at V and 3 bases at J, with 12 bases in the middle. CDR3 length: 17 residues. Germline V gives CDR1 MGHRA, CDR2 YSYEKL.

DNA for the CDR3: TGTGCCATCAGGAGTGGGGCGGGAGGCAACTCCGAGCAGTACTTC. Translated, it gives CAIRSGAGGNSEQYF. The genes are TRBV10-3 and TRBJ2-7; 8 bases map to TRBD2. The CDR3 has 15 amino acids. J lost 6 bases, V lost 6 bases, and 13 bases had no gene match. Germline V gene sequence: CDR1 ENHRY, CDR2 SYGVKD.

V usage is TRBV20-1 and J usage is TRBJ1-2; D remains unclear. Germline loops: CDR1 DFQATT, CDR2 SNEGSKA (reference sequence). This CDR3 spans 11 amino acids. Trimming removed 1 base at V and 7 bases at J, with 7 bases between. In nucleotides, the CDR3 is TGCAGTGCTAGAGGTACTGGTGGCTACACCTTC. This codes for CSARGTGGYTF.